This T cell receptor beta chain was sequenced in a study of HIV-infected children after antiretroviral therapy interruption. Study as a whole: Most children had recorded EBV and CMV exposure. Continuous-treatment samples came from weeks 0, 48 and 150. Weeks 0, 12, interruption end (24 or 48), and about 3 years post-study gave interruption-arm samples.

A 3' RACE protocol on RNA, with unique molecular identifiers, produced the TCR library. TCRdb analysed the 3' RACE reads with MiXCR anew, one entry per CDR3 protein. Counted here are some 7,000 distinct CDR3 sequences, about 17% occurring once; the ten biggest clones make up roughly 13%. This CDR3 is 15 amino acids long. Trimming at V came to 4 bases and at J to 4 bases, leaving 6 bases not matched to a gene. Germline loops: CDR1 SNHLY, CDR2 FYNNEI. The treatment here: PENTA 11 planned treatment interruption arm or continuous ART arm. This chain connects TRBV2 to TRBJ1-4; 7 nucleotides agree with TRBD1. Sequenced here: CD45RO+ CD8+ T cells from PBMCs, pooled from several time points, sampled from a donor given antiretroviral therapy, either interrupted or continuous. Subset indicated: memory CD8+ CD45RO+ CD45RA- T cells. This receptor was obtained from a pool of human donors with HIV. This CDR3 is CASSVPGQDNEKLFF. Here the CDR3 DNA reads TGTGCCAGCAGTGTCCCCGGACAGGATAATGAAAAACTGTTTTTT.